These 20 T cell receptor beta chains were sequenced from one sample in a study of graft-versus-host responses after intestinal transplantation. The repertoire was sequenced with immunoSEQ multiplex PCR; TCRdb's copy has only in-frame clones and lacks some. Of 90,000 to 130,000 clones listed, just under 95% are singletons. Which antigens these TCRs recognize remains unknown. The starting material was unstimulated CD8+ T cells sorted from spleen or lymph node cells, obtained before intestinal transplant. The receptor source for this set is a human donor who received an intestinal transplant.

The chain carries TRBV7-9 and TRBJ2-1; 9 positions agree with TRBD2. This CDR3 has 16 amino acids. CDR1 and CDR2 from the germline V gene are SEHNR and FQNEAQ (reference sequence). V shed 5 bases and J 0 bases; nucleotides not matched to a gene: 5. Written as DNA, the CDR3 is TGTGCCAGCAGCCCGTTGACTAGCGGCTCCTACAATGAGCAGTTCTTC. As protein: CASSPLTSGSYNEQFF.

The CDR3 region is CASSLGGEEAFF. The CDR3, as DNA: TGTGCCAGCAGCTTAGGAGGGGAGGAAGCTTTCTTT. The chain combines TRBV7-8 with TRBJ1-1; tentative D call: TRBD1 (5 bases). Germline CDR1 reads SGHVS; CDR2 reads FQNEAQ. The ends were cut back, 1 base at V and 8 bases at J, with 8 bases in the middle. This CDR3 is built from 12 residues.

This chain links TRBV9 with TRBJ1-3, with 7 bases lining up with TRBD1. This CDR3 comprises 14 residues. J was trimmed by 4 bases and V by 3 bases; bases with no gene match: 4. Germline-derived CDR1 and CDR2 are SGDLS and YYNGEE. CDR3 sequence reads: CASSGTGAGNTIYF. The CDR3 bases are TGTGCCAGCAGCGGAACAGGGGCAGGAAACACCATATATTTT.

Here the CDR3 DNA reads TGTGCCATCAGTGAGCAGGCGGGTATAACCTACGAGCAGTACTTC. It specifies CAISEQAGITYEQYF. The rearrangement joins TRBV10-3 to TRBJ2-7; TRBD2 is a possible D gene (5 bases). The CDR3 is made up of 15 amino acids. V was pared by 2 bases and J by 2 bases, with 13 bases between. Germline-derived CDR1 and CDR2 are ENHRY and SYGVKD.

This chain connects TRBV9 to TRBJ2-1, with 8 bases lining up with TRBD2. Germline loops: CDR1 SGDLS, CDR2 YYNGEE. This CDR3 contains 14 residues. Germline trimming cut 4 bases from V and 5 bases from J; bases unmatched to any gene: 5. For the CDR3, the DNA is TGTGCCAGCAGCCAAGCGGGAGCTAACAATGAGCAGTTCTTC. It yields the protein CASSQAGANNEQFF. The full variable domain, its missing parts supplied by reference TRBV9 and TRBJ2-1, is DSGVTQTPKHLITATGQRVTLRCSPRSGDLSVYWYQQSLDQGLQFLIQYYNGEERAKGNILERFSAQQFPDLHSELNLSSLELGDSALYFCASSQAGANNEQFFGPGTRLTVL.

This chain joins TRBV28 and TRBJ2-5, with TRBD1 matching 12 bases. V was pared by 2 bases and J by 5 bases, with 3 bases of the junction left unmatched. This CDR3 comprises 15 residues. The germline CDR1 and CDR2 sequences are MDHEN and SYDVKM. The DNA for the CDR3 is TGTGCCAGCAGTTTAAGGGACAGGGGGCAGGAGACCCAGTACTTC. Protein product: CASSLRDRGQETQYF. The full variable domain, completed using reference TRBV28 and TRBJ2-5, is DVKVTQSSRYLVKRTGEKVFLECVQDMDHENMFWYRQDPGLGLRLIYFSYDVKMKEKGDIPEGYSVSREKKERFSLILESASTNQTSMYLCASSLRDRGQETQYFGPGTRLLVL.

V is TRBV10-3 and J is TRBJ2-7; 11 nucleotides align to TRBD1. The V and J ends lost 3 bases and 2 bases, in that order; junction bases with no gene match: 3. The CDR3 runs to 15 residues. Germline V gene data show CDR1 as ENHRY and CDR2 as SYGVKD. The CDR3 loop reads CAISDPGQGAYEQYF. In DNA, the CDR3 is TGTGCCATCAGTGACCCGGGACAGGGGGCCTACGAGCAGTACTTC.

This chain joins TRBV11-3 and TRBJ2-3; the D gene is possibly TRBD2 (6 bases). The germline V gene encodes CDR1 SGHNT and CDR2 YENEEA. V lost 6 bases to trimming and J lost 9 bases, with 13 bases between them. This CDR3 contains 12 residues. For the CDR3, the DNA is TGTGCCAGCAGTTTGGGTGGGGGGACGCAGTATTTT. Translated, it gives CASSLGGGTQYF.

The chain recombines TRBV7-6 with TRBJ1-2; D is ambiguous. The CDR3 has 13 residues. CDR1 SGHVS and CDR2 FNYEAQ come from the germline V gene. Trimming left V 2 bases short and J 4 bases short, with 8 bases between. CDR3 bases: TGTGCCAGCAGCTTATTGAAGGGCTATGGCTACACCTTC. Translating gives CASSLLKGYGYTF.

The gene calls are TRBV5-1 and TRBJ2-1; 13 nucleotides line up with TRBD2. Germline lookup yields CDR1 SGHRS and CDR2 YFSETQ. This CDR3 is 20 amino acids long. V trimming: 1 base; J trimming: 0 bases; junction bases outside the gene matches: 10. As DNA, the CDR3 is TGCGCCAGCAGCTTGTACCTCGGAACTAGCGGGAGGGACTCCTACAATGAGCAGTTCTTC. This sequence encodes CASSLYLGTSGRDSYNEQFF.

This clone showed up just once. The chain has TRBV30 and TRBJ1-2; no reliable D call. Trimming pared 1 base from V and 2 bases from J, leaving 11 bases between. The CDR3 covers 14 residues. Per germline, CDR1 GTSNPN and CDR2 SVGIG (reference sequence). CDR3: CAWSEWAANYGYTF. The DNA of the CDR3 is TGTGCCTGGAGTGAATGGGCGGCGAACTATGGCTACACCTTC.

The rearrangement uses TRBV9 and TRBJ2-7; D is perhaps TRBD2 (5 bases). From germline, CDR1 is SGDLS and CDR2 YYNGEE. Trimming took off 7 bases at V and 1 base at J, with 12 bases between the two ends. The CDR3 runs 13 residues. The DNA for the CDR3 is TGTGCCAGCGAGGGAGCGGAGTCCTACGAGCAGTACTTC. It codes for CASEGAESYEQYF.

V gene TRBV27 combines with J gene TRBJ2-2; the D is unclear. V was pared by 2 bases and J by 4 bases, with 8 bases between. CDR3 size: 14 residues. Germline-derived CDR1 and CDR2 are MNHEY and SMNVEV (reference sequence). CDR3 sequence reads: CASSLTSATGELFF. The CDR3, as DNA: TGTGCCAGCAGTTTAACCAGCGCCACCGGGGAGCTGTTTTTT.

J is TRBJ2-1 and V is TRBV9, with 10 positions matching TRBD1. The length of the CDR3 is 19 residues. Germline V CDR1 and CDR2: SGDLS, YYNGEE. J lost 8 bases, V lost 1 base, and 18 bases had no gene match. The DNA for the CDR3 is TGTGCCAGCAGCGTACCCAAGGATCTGACAGGGGGCGCCGGACATGAGCAGTTCTTC. It encodes CASSVPKDLTGGAGHEQFF.

This clone has just one count. The gene calls are TRBV14 and TRBJ2-5, with no clear D. Per germline, CDR1 SGHDN and CDR2 FVKESK. This CDR3 contains 14 residues. V lost 0 bases and J 5 bases, leaving 10 bases between the germline ends. The CDR3 DNA follows: TGTGCCAGCAGCCAAGATCTTTTGAAGGAGACCCAGTACTTC. This gives the protein CASSQDLLKETQYF.

There are a few counts of this clone. V and J are TRBV28 and TRBJ1-5; D might be TRBD1 (6 bases). The CDR3 is 15 amino acids. Trimming removed 6 bases from V and 3 bases from J, with 15 bases in between. Germline V gene data show CDR1 as MDHEN and CDR2 as SYDVKM. The CDR3 here is CASSQPDSFNQPQHF. The CDR3 coding sequence is TGTGCCAGCAGCCAACCGGACAGCTTCAATCAGCCCCAGCATTTT.

This clone was seen just once. The CDR3 sequence is CASSYDSSYNEQFF. CDR3 sequence (DNA): TGTGCCAGCAGTTACGACTCCTCCTACAATGAGCAGTTCTTC. The chain has TRBV6-5 and TRBJ2-1; D remains ambiguous. The CDR3 extends over 14 amino acids. Germline CDR1 and CDR2: MNHEY and SVGAGI. V lost 2 bases and J lost 0, with 5 bases in between.

As regards this clone: An end of the junction differs from the germline gene, which may be a read error. This chain uses TRBV7-7 with TRBJ2-5; D is tentatively TRBD1 or TRBD2 (5 bases each). The V gene's germline CDR1 is SSHAT and CDR2 FNYEAQ (reference sequence). The CDR3 is 15 amino acids. This CDR3 reads CASSLGAGGQETQYF. Written as DNA, the CDR3 is TGTGCTAGCAGCTTAGGGGCTGGAGGACAAGAGACCCAGTACTTC.

This clone was counted a single time. This chain uses TRBV28 with TRBJ2-2; D is ambiguous. The V gene lost 10 bases and the J gene lost 4 bases, with 7 bases spanning the gap. The germline gives CDR1 MDHEN, CDR2 SYDVKM. The CDR3 is made up of 11 amino acids. The CDR3 region has the DNA TGTGCCACCCCTAGCACCGGGGAGCTGTTTTTT. Translating gives CATPSTGELFF.

The CDR3 loop reads CASSETTGRGYEQYF. The CDR3, as DNA: TGTGCCAGCAGTGAAACGACAGGGAGAGGATACGAGCAGTACTTC. The rearrangement joins TRBV6-1 to TRBJ2-7; the match to TRBD1 covers 7 bases. J gave up 4 bases and V 2 bases, and 8 bases lay outside the gene matches. The CDR3 covers 15 residues. From germline, CDR1 is MNHNS and CDR2 SASEGT.